The sequence of this TCR beta chain was determined in a study of blood T cell repertoires in COVID-19. Background on the study: Acute and convalescent COVID-19 samples came from the United States, Italy and Spain. Sample material is recorded as cDNA or gDNA derived from T cells, B-cell-depleted T cells, or PBMCs.

As handled by the study authors: Nucleated cell counts were estimated from reference gene primer amplification. Some clones are missing from TCRdb's copy, which holds only in-frame ones; the method was immunoSEQ multiplex PCR. V and J calls plus clone size are reproduced from that table; the DNA served to infer D and trimming. The repertoire holds some 340,000 clones, with about 83% as singletons. Sequenced material: peripheral blood. The sequence was obtained from a man aged 25-45 years with active or convalescent COVID-19.

As DNA, the CDR3 is TGTGCCAGCAGGTCCACAGGGAGCACCGGGGAGCTGTTTTTT. Translating gives CASRSTGSTGELFF. The gene calls are TRBV7-2 and TRBJ2-2, with D tentatively TRBD1 (6 bases). Trimming took 6 bases from V and 4 from J, leaving 12 bases between them. There are 14 residues in the CDR3. Germline CDR1 SGHTA, CDR2 FQGNSA.